The 8 T cell receptor beta chains in this list originate from one sample, sequenced in a study of patients and donors after allogeneic stem cell transplantation. TCRdb independently ran MiXCR on the RT-PCR reads; one entry per CDR3 protein. The sample records more than 850,000 distinct CDR3 sequences, 18% being singletons. What was sequenced was blood, either unsorted or a sorted T cell fraction (not recorded which). The receptor set was obtained from a human donor who was either an allogeneic HSCT recipient or a stem cell or donor lymphocyte infusion donor (not recorded which). It is not recorded whose cells these are; they may come from a transplant donor.

This clonotype has just a few counts. The chain is built from TRBV9 and TRBJ2-2; 14 bases map to TRBD2. The germline gives CDR1 SGDLS, CDR2 YYNGEE. V dropped 4 bases and J dropped 9; count of bases not matched to a gene: 8. The CDR3 is 16 residues long. In DNA, the CDR3 is TGTGCCAGCAGCCTTACGACTAGCGGGGGGGCCCGGGAGCTGTTTTTT. Protein sequence: CASSLTTSGGARELFF.

V gene TRBV4-3 combines with J gene TRBJ2-5; D might be TRBD1 (5 bases). The CDR3 spans 15 residues. Germline values: CDR1 LGHNA, CDR2 YSLEER. V was clipped by 0 bases and J by 5 bases, with 13 bases between them. The CDR3 is CASSQEIKGSETQYF. The CDR3 region has the DNA TGCGCCAGCAGCCAAGAAATCAAGGGGTCGGAGACCCAGTACTTC.

This clonotype was recorded a few times. V gene TRBV21-1 combines with J gene TRBJ2-4; the table's D call, TRBD1, has no DNA check behind it. TRBV21-1 is annotated as a pseudogene. This CDR3 spans 16 amino acids. The CDR3 bases are TGTGCCAGCCCTACCAGGGGTCTTCTAGCCAAAAACATTCAGTACTTC. Translation: CASPTRGLLAKNIQYF.

This clonotype showed up just a few times. The V call is TRBV4-3, the J call TRBJ1-2; tentatively, D is TRBD1 (5 bases). This CDR3 has 16 residues. Trimming left V 0 bases short and J 2 bases short, with 13 bases between. Per germline, CDR1 LGHNA and CDR2 YSLEER. CDR3 DNA: TGCGCCAGCAGCCAAGAGGAGGCAGGGAGGAACTATGGCTACACCTTC. This translates into CASSQEEAGRNYGYTF.

The chain joins TRBV2 to TRBJ1-6, with D hard to call. This CDR3 is 12 amino acids long. Trimming stripped 7 bases from V and 9 bases from J, with 10 bases between. Germline assignment: CDR1 SNHLY and CDR2 FYNNEI. CDR3 loop: CASTSGSSPLHF. The CDR3 nucleotides read TGTGCCAGCACCAGCGGCAGTTCACCCCTCCACTTT.

In this sample, this clonotype turned up many times. The chain combines TRBV20-1 with TRBJ2-2, with D hard to call. Trimming took off 6 bases at V and 4 bases at J, with 15 bases between the two ends. The CDR3 spans 14 residues. The germline V gene has CDR1 DFQATT and CDR2 SNEGSKA (reference sequence). CDR3 sequence (DNA): TGCAGTGCCAAACCCCGACTGAGCACCGGGGAGCTGTTTTTT. Translating it yields CSAKPRLSTGELFF.

This clonotype was counted only a few times. This chain joins TRBV28 and TRBJ2-1, with a weak D call TRBD2 (5 bases). Trimming pared 5 bases from V and 3 bases from J, leaving 14 bases between. CDR3 length equals 15 residues. Per germline, CDR1 MDHEN and CDR2 SYDVKM. CDR3 protein: CASSPRVAIYNEQFF. For the CDR3, the DNA is TGTGCCAGCAGTCCCCGGGTAGCGATCTACAATGAGCAGTTCTTC.

This clonotype came up a few times. This chain joins TRBV5-1 and TRBJ2-3; 11 bases fit TRBD1. V dropped 4 bases and J dropped 4; count of bases not matched to a gene: 8. This CDR3 has 16 amino acids. The germline V gene encodes CDR1 SGHRS and CDR2 YFSETQ. The CDR3, as DNA: TGCGCCAGCAGCGACCTAGGACAGGGGGCCGCAGATACGCAGTATTTT. Protein product: CASSDLGQGAADTQYF.